Below, 21 T cell receptor beta chains from the same sample are listed, as sequenced in a study of brain T cells in children with intractable seizures. The table came from immunoSEQ multiplex PCR; TCRdb's copy has only in-frame clones and leaves some out. The repertoire consists of hundreds of thousands of clones, with roughly 92% occurring once and the leading ten covering 4.5% to 7%. Documented time point: blood from clinic visit 5 months post-surgery; TSC patient then seizure free. Sequences were derived from peripheral blood, sampled 4 to 6 months after surgery. The receptors here all came from a boy in the first two years of life with tuberous sclerosis and intractable seizures.

In the case of this clone: The sample has other DNA sequences that encode this CDR3 too. The chain is built from TRBV19 and TRBJ1-1; TRBD1 might be the D (5 bases). The V gene lost 3 bases and the J gene lost 1 base, with 9 bases spanning the gap. Germline V CDR1 and CDR2: LNHDA, SQIVND (reference sequence). The length of the CDR3 is 14 residues. DNA for the CDR3: TGTGCCAGTAGTATTCTGGGGGGGAACACTGAAGCTTTCTTT. Translation: CASSILGGNTEAFF.

V is TRBV3-1 (or the pseudogene TRBV3-2) and J is TRBJ1-4; possible D gene TRBD1, 5 bases. CDR3 size: 13 residues. Per the germline V gene, CDR1 is LGHDT and CDR2 is YNNKEL (reference sequence). V dropped 4 bases and J dropped 6 bases, with 9 bases sitting between them. The CDR3 loop is CASSPGPYEKLFF. CDR3 nucleotides: TGTGCCAGCAGCCCGGGACCTTATGAAAAACTGTTTTTT.

The chain recombines TRBV30 with TRBJ2-7; 9 nucleotides line up with TRBD2. With V trimmed by 2 bases and J by 4 bases, 3 bases remained unmatched. The CDR3 loop spans 13 amino acids. The germline V gene encodes CDR1 GTSNPN and CDR2 SVGIG (reference sequence). The CDR3 spells CAWSPSGVYEQYF. DNA of the CDR3: TGTGCCTGGAGTCCTAGCGGGGTGTACGAGCAGTACTTC.

This chain links TRBV2 with TRBJ2-1, with a weak D call TRBD2 (5 bases). The CDR3 is 14 amino acids. V lost 11 bases and J 6 bases, leaving 20 bases between the germline ends. Germline lookup yields CDR1 SNHLY and CDR2 FYNNEI. CDR3 coding DNA: TGTGCCTTTACCGCGGGCGCAATCCTCAATGAGCAGTTCTTC. The encoded protein is CAFTAGAILNEQFF.

This rearrangement joins TRBV30 to TRBJ1-1; 11 bases line up with TRBD1. V shed 8 bases and J 0 bases; nucleotides not matched to a gene: 5. Germline-derived CDR1 and CDR2 are GTSNPN and SVGIG (reference sequence). This CDR3 comprises 14 residues. The CDR3 DNA reads TGTGCCGGCGGGACAGGGGGACTGAACACTGAAGCTTTCTTT. It encodes CAGGTGGLNTEAFF.

The V and J genes are TRBV15 and TRBJ1-5, with D tentatively TRBD1 (6 bases). Between the trimmed V and J ends, which lost 4 bases and 6 bases, there was a span of 13 bases. Per germline, CDR1 LNHNV and CDR2 YYDKDF (reference sequence). This CDR3 region has 14 residues. CDR3 DNA: TGTGCCACCAGCATTGAAATGACAGGTCAGCCCCAGCATTTT. Its translation: CATSIEMTGQPQHF.

The J gene is TRBJ2-3, the V gene TRBV27; D gene uncertain. The CDR3 covers 14 residues. Trimming cost V 3 bases and J 3 bases, with 10 bases left between them. Looked up from germline, CDR1 is MNHEY and CDR2 is SMNVEV (reference sequence). The CDR3 sequence: CASSFAGRTDTQYF. DNA of the CDR3: TGTGCCAGCAGTTTTGCCGGGCGAACAGATACGCAGTATTTT.

In its sample, this clone was seen a few times. The rearrangement links TRBV6-5 to TRBJ1-1; no clear D gene. This CDR3 contains 15 residues. Trimming pared 0 bases from V and 0 bases from J, leaving 8 bases between. CDR1 is MNHEY, CDR2 SVGAGI, per germline. The CDR3 is CASSYSFGMNTEAFF. CDR3 bases: TGTGCCAGCAGTTACTCGTTCGGCATGAACACTGAAGCTTTCTTT.

The count of this clone is one. J is TRBJ2-1 and V is TRBV28, with D perhaps TRBD2 (5 bases). CDR1 and CDR2 from the germline V gene are MDHEN and SYDVKM. With 2 bases removed from V and 9 bases from J, the gap between germline ends came to 14 bases. The CDR3 runs 14 residues. The CDR3 nucleotides are TGTGCCAGCAGTTTACCCATAAAGCGGAGTGAGCAGTTCTTC. Protein sequence: CASSLPIKRSEQFF.

The chain couples TRBV19 to TRBJ1-3; D unresolved. This CDR3 contains 10 residues. V lost 6 bases and J 6 bases, leaving 3 bases between the germline ends. The germline CDR1 and CDR2 sequences are LNHDA and SQIVND (reference sequence). This chain's CDR3 is CASRTNTIYF. In DNA form, the CDR3 reads TGTGCCAGTAGGACAAACACCATATATTTT.

The chain uses TRBV6-1 and TRBJ1-1, with 10 bases lining up with TRBD1. The trim removed 3 bases at V and 4 bases at J, leaving 8 bases unmatched. The CDR3 totals 16 residues. Germline CDR1 is MNHNS and CDR2 is SASEGT. CDR3 region: CASSDGQGVRRTEAFF. CDR3 DNA: TGTGCCAGCAGTGACGGACAGGGGGTTCGGCGCACTGAAGCTTTCTTT.

V is TRBV18 and J is TRBJ1-1; D is possibly TRBD1 (5 bases). Germline V gives CDR1 KGHSH, CDR2 LQKENI. This CDR3 comprises 15 residues. Between the trimmed V and J ends, which lost 4 bases and 1 base, there was a span of 13 bases. CDR3 protein: CASSQNRQRNTEAFF. The DNA of the CDR3 is TGTGCCAGCTCACAAAACAGACAGCGGAACACTGAAGCTTTCTTT. Variable domain in full (rest from reference TRBV18 and TRBJ1-1): NAGVMQNPRHLVRRRGQEARLRCSPMKGHSHVYWYRQLPEEGLKFMVYLQKENIIDESGMPKERFSAEFPKEGPSILRIQQVVRGDSAAYFCASSQNRQRNTEAFFGQGTRLTVV.

The chain has TRBV28 and TRBJ1-5; D might be TRBD1 (5 bases). The CDR3 is 16 amino acids. CDR1 and CDR2 from the germline V gene are MDHEN and SYDVKM. With 6 bases removed from V and 6 bases from J, the gap between germline ends came to 21 bases. The CDR3 nucleotides read TGTGCCAGCAGGATACCGGGCCTCCTCGGGGGTCAGCCCCAGCATTTT. It is translated as CASRIPGLLGGQPQHF.

In the case of this clone: Other DNA sequences in the sample encode the same CDR3. The chain links TRBV10-2 to TRBJ1-1, with D uncertain. This CDR3 has 12 amino acids. V was pared by 2 bases and J by 2 bases, with 3 bases between. Germline V gene lookup returns CDR1 WSHSY and CDR2 SAAADI. CDR3 sequence: CASSERNTEAFF. The CDR3 region has the DNA TGCGCCAGCAGTGAGCGTAACACTGAAGCTTTCTTT.

This chain connects TRBV20-1 to TRBJ1-6, with a possible D match to TRBD1 (6 bases). The CDR3 spans 17 residues. Trimming pared 3 bases from V and 0 bases from J, leaving 15 bases between. The germline CDR1 and CDR2 sequences are DFQATT and SNEGSKA (reference sequence). DNA for the CDR3: TGCAGTGCTAGTGCCAGGGGATTAGGCTCCTATAATTCACCCCTCCACTTT. Amino acid sequence: CSASARGLGSYNSPLHF.

In DNA, the CDR3 is TGTGCCAGCAGCGCCGGGACTAGCTACTACGAGCAGTACTTC. Protein product: CASSAGTSYYEQYF. This chain links TRBV9 with TRBJ2-7; 9 bases line up with TRBD2. The CDR3 extends over 14 amino acids. Germline V gene data show CDR1 as SGDLS and CDR2 as YYNGEE. V was clipped by 3 bases and J by 3 bases; unmatched bases: 4.

This rearrangement joins TRBV6-5 to TRBJ1-5; 7 nucleotides agree with TRBD1. With V trimmed by 7 bases and J by 0 bases, 6 bases remained unmatched. Germline V CDR1 and CDR2: MNHEY, SVGAGI. CDR3 length: 15 amino acids. The CDR3 spells CASMSGGGSNQPQHF. The CDR3 nucleotides read TGTGCCAGCATGTCAGGGGGAGGTAGCAATCAGCCCCAGCATTTT.

The DNA for the CDR3 is TGTGCCATCAGGGCGACAGGATCGACTTCACCCCTCCACTTT. Translating gives CAIRATGSTSPLHF. The gene calls are TRBV10-3 and TRBJ1-6; weak D call: TRBD1 (6 bases). The germline V gene encodes CDR1 ENHRY and CDR2 SYGVKD. Trimming took off 6 bases at V and 9 bases at J, with 15 bases between the two ends. The CDR3 consists of 14 residues.

The V gene is TRBV7-9, the J gene TRBJ1-1; D is perhaps TRBD1 (6 bases). Germline V gene data show CDR1 as SEHNR and CDR2 as FQNEAQ (reference sequence). V lost 1 base, J lost 0 bases, and 15 bases lay in between. This CDR3 region has 17 residues. The CDR3 bases are TGTGCCAGCAGCTTAGGGGCAGGGGTTCTCGTGAACACTGAAGCTTTCTTT. It is translated as CASSLGAGVLVNTEAFF.

V and J are TRBV10-2 and TRBJ1-1; 8 nucleotides match TRBD1. The V gene end was trimmed by 2 bases and the J gene end by 9 bases; junction bases not matched to a gene: 8. CDR1 WSHSY and CDR2 SAAADI come from the germline V gene. The CDR3 spans 14 residues. Here the CDR3 DNA reads TGCGCCAGCAGTGAGGGCGACAGGGGCGAAAAAGCTTTCTTT. Translation gives CASSEGDRGEKAFF.

This rearrangement joins TRBV3-1 (or the pseudogene TRBV3-2) to TRBJ1-4, with no clear D. V lost 1 base and J lost 5, with 8 bases in between. Germline CDR1 LGHDT, CDR2 YNNKEL (reference sequence). This CDR3 is built from 14 residues. DNA for the CDR3: TGTGCCAGCAGCCAAGGAGTGCCGAATGAAAAACTGTTTTTT. This gives the protein CASSQGVPNEKLFF.